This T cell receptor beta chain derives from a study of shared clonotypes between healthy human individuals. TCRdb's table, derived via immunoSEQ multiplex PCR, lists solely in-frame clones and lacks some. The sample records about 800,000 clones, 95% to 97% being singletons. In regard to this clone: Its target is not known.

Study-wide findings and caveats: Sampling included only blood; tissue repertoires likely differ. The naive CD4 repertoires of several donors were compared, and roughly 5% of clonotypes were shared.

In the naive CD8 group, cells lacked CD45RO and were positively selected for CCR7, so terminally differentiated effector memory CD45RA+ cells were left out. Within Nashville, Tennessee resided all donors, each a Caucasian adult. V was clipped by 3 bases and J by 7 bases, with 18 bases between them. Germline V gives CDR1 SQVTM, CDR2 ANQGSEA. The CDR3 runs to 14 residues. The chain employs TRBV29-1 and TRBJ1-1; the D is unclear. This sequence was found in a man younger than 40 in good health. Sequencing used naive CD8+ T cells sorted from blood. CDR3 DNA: TGCAGCGTTGAGGGTGGGCCGGGCGGAATTGAAGCTTTCTTT. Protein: CSVEGGPGGIEAFF.